The clone carrying this T cell receptor (beta chain) appeared a few times. Its antigen is still unknown. Every patient underwent thyroid surgery untreated. The source of the sample is a study of metastatic and nonmetastatic thyroid tumors. Study in general: Both malignant and benign thyroid patients supplied peripheral blood and tumor or nodule tissue samples, across which the repertoires of these patients were then compared.

CDR3 length: 17 residues. The V and J ends lost 5 bases and 4 bases, in that order; junction bases with no gene match: 16. The study's findings and limits: The study reportedly found significantly higher TCR beta diversity in malignant thyroid tumors than benign nodules, in blood and tumor.

Original processing methods: Clinicopathological groups of papillary thyroid cancer showed CDR3 differences that were used to build a distant-metastasis classifier. TCRdb re-called clones via MiXCR from the PCR reads. The V and J calls shown here were made by TCRdb, not taken from the authors' results. The table includes 35,000 to 40,000 clones, less than 20% detected once. Sequenced material: tumor tissue. This chain connects TRBV12-3 or TRBV12-4 to TRBJ1-2; 7 nucleotides agree with TRBD1. The clonotype comes from a female donor with papillary thyroid cancer or a benign thyroid nodule (not recorded which). Some clones in this sample may be carry-over from other donors' samples. This CDR3 reads CASSPGWTGLRCYGYTF. Written as DNA, the CDR3 is TGTGCCAGCAGTCCTGGGTGGACAGGCCTTCGATGCTATGGCTACACCTTC.